Following are 24 T cell receptor beta chains from one sample sequenced in a study of cytomegalovirus exposure and HLA in healthy donors. The primer mix had 60 Vbeta and 13 Jbeta primers. Measured with immunoSEQ multiplex PCR; TCRdb has only the in-frame clones, and not every one. The table records some 90,000 clones, approximately 72% of them present only once. Sequencing used PBMCs. The receptors were gathered from a female donor in good health and CMV-seropositive.

This clone occurred a few times. The chain couples TRBV29-1 to TRBJ2-1; TRBD1 agrees at 8 bases. Unmatched junction bases numbered 4, after V lost 6 bases and J lost 6 bases. The germline V gene has CDR1 SQVTM and CDR2 ANQGSEA. CDR3 length equals 12 residues. CDR3 DNA: TGCAGCGTACGGACAGGGCCCAATGAGCAGTTCTTC. It translates to CSVRTGPNEQFF.

J is TRBJ2-7 and V is TRBV6-6; D unresolved. V was shortened by 4 bases and J by 4 bases, with 8 bases between the two germline ends. Germline CDR1 is MNHNY and CDR2 is SVGAGI (reference sequence). The CDR3 is 12 amino acids. As DNA, the CDR3 is TGTGCCAGCAGTTCGAGCTCGTACGAGCAGTACTTC. This gives the protein CASSSSSYEQYF.

This chain's CDR3 is CASSRGSGNTGELFF. Written as DNA, the CDR3 is TGTGCCAGCAGCCGAGGCTCCGGTAACACCGGGGAGCTGTTTTTT. The rearrangement joins TRBV7-9 to TRBJ2-2, with D unresolved. This CDR3 region has 15 residues. Per germline, CDR1 SEHNR and CDR2 FQNEAQ (reference sequence). Trimming left V 5 bases short and J 2 bases short, with 12 bases between.

This clone appeared a single time. The chain employs TRBV29-1 and TRBJ2-5; TRBD1 aligns across 7 bases. Germline trimming cut 6 bases from V and 2 bases from J; bases unmatched to any gene: 6. Germline V CDR1 and CDR2: SQVTM, ANQGSEA. The CDR3 length is 13 residues. This chain's CDR3 is CSVGTGVQETQYF. The DNA of the CDR3 is TGCAGCGTAGGAACAGGGGTTCAAGAGACCCAGTACTTC. The entire variable domain, with the rest obtained from reference TRBV29-1 and TRBJ2-5, is as follows: SAVISQKPSRDICQRGTSLTIQCQVDSQVTMMFWYRQQPGQSLTLIATANQGSEATYESGFVIDKFPISRPNLTFSTLTVSNMSPEDSSIYLCSVGTGVQETQYFGPGTRLLVL.

In this sample, this clone turned up a few times. This sequence joins TRBV30 and TRBJ2-5; TRBD2 agrees at 13 bases. The germline V gene encodes CDR1 GTSNPN and CDR2 SVGIG (reference sequence). Trimming removed 8 bases from V and 5 bases from J; junction bases left unmatched: 8. The CDR3 has 14 residues. In nucleotides, the CDR3 is TGTGCCCTAGGACTAGCGGGAGTGGGCGAGACCCAGTACTTC. Protein: CALGLAGVGETQYF.

In its sample, this clone was seen a few times. This sequence joins TRBV19 and TRBJ2-3; 9 bases map to TRBD1. The germline CDR1 and CDR2 sequences are LNHDA and SQIVND (reference sequence). V shed 1 base and J 4 bases; nucleotides not matched to a gene: 0. The CDR3 contains 14 residues. CDR3 DNA sequence: TGTGCCAGTAGTATAGGACAGGGGGCAGATACGCAGTATTTT. Its translation: CASSIGQGADTQYF. Full variable domain (remainder filled in from reference TRBV19 and TRBJ2-3): DGGITQSPKYLFRKEGQNVTLSCEQNLNHDAMYWYRQDPGQGLRLIYYSQIVNDFQKGDIAEGYSVSREKKESFPLTVTSAQKNPTAFYLCASSIGQGADTQYFGPGTRLTVL.

The chain joins TRBV18 to TRBJ1-5; D unresolved. Germline CDR1 is KGHSH and CDR2 is LQKENI. The CDR3 spans 13 residues. V gave up 1 base and J gave up 4 bases, with 5 bases separating them. CDR3: CASSPQENQPQHF. The DNA for the CDR3 is TGTGCCAGCTCACCACAGGAGAATCAGCCCCAGCATTTT. Full variable domain (rest looked up from reference TRBV18 and TRBJ1-5): NAGVMQNPRHLVRRRGQEARLRCSPMKGHSHVYWYRQLPEEGLKFMVYLQKENIIDESGMPKERFSAEFPKEGPSILRIQQVVRGDSAAYFCASSPQENQPQHFGDGTRLSIL.

This clone appeared a few times. The gene calls are TRBV2 and TRBJ2-3; D is possibly TRBD2 (6 bases). This CDR3 contains 16 residues. Germline V gives CDR1 SNHLY, CDR2 FYNNEI. Between the trimmed V and J ends, which lost 1 base and 0 bases, there was a span of 11 bases. The CDR3 DNA is TGTGCCAGCAGTGAAGGAGGCGGGATTAGCACAGATACGCAGTATTTT. This translates into CASSEGGGISTDTQYF.

The gene calls are TRBV7-3 and TRBJ2-1, with D tentatively TRBD1 (5 bases). The CDR3 contains 12 residues. V was trimmed by 3 bases and J by 7 bases, leaving 7 bases between them. The germline CDR1 and CDR2 sequences are SGHTA and FQGTGA. CDR3 DNA: TGTGCCAGCAGCTTGCCAGGGAATGAGCAGTTCTTC. Translating it yields CASSLPGNEQFF.

V usage is TRBV7-9 and J usage is TRBJ2-2, with TRBD2 matching over 12 bases. The CDR3 runs to 18 residues. J was trimmed by 7 bases and V by 5 bases; bases with no gene match: 14. Germline V CDR1 and CDR2: SEHNR, FQNEAQ (reference sequence). CDR3 residues: CASSRPRASGGDGGELFF. Here the CDR3 DNA reads TGTGCCAGCAGCCGCCCCCGAGCTAGCGGGGGGGATGGCGGGGAGCTGTTTTTT.

The chain has TRBV2 and TRBJ2-7; D gene ambiguous. The CDR3 is made up of 13 amino acids. V lost 8 bases to trimming and J lost 6 bases, with 17 bases between them. From germline, CDR1 is SNHLY and CDR2 FYNNEI. The CDR3 DNA reads as TGTGCCAGCGGGCTGAGTTCAACCCGCGAGCAGTACTTC. It is translated as CASGLSSTREQYF.

This clone has a handful of counts. The gene calls are TRBV6-4 and TRBJ2-1, with D perhaps TRBD1 (5 bases). The V end was cut by 2 bases, the J end by 9 bases, with 11 bases between. The CDR3 has 13 residues. From germline, CDR1 is MRHNA and CDR2 SNTAGT. The DNA of the CDR3 is TGTGCCAGCAGTGACACCGACCAGGGTGAGCAGTTCTTC. Amino acids: CASSDTDQGEQFF.

The V call is TRBV4-2, the J call TRBJ1-6, with a tentative D call TRBD1 (5 bases). Germline values: CDR1 LGHNA, CDR2 YNFKEQ. The CDR3 has 15 amino acids. The V end lost 4 bases, the J end lost 6 bases, and 13 bases lay between the germline ends. CDR3 nucleotides: TGTGCCAGCAGCCCGGGCGGGGCGATTAATTCACCCCTCCACTTT. It yields the protein CASSPGGAINSPLHF.

This clone occurred a few times. This rearrangement joins TRBV28 to TRBJ1-5; D is unclear. This CDR3 is built from 17 residues. The germline gives CDR1 MDHEN, CDR2 SYDVKM. The ends were cut back, 6 bases at V and 3 bases at J, with 21 bases in the middle. CDR3 loop: CASSRFSGGRINQPQHF. Here the CDR3 DNA reads TGTGCCAGCAGCAGGTTTAGTGGAGGGCGGATCAATCAGCCCCAGCATTTT.

The chain joins TRBV4-2 to TRBJ2-7; 11 bases are shared with TRBD2. Germline V gene sequence: CDR1 LGHNA, CDR2 YNFKEQ. This CDR3 is 15 amino acids long. Trimming cost V 0 bases and J 3 bases; bases outside gene matches: 1. The chain's CDR3 is CASSQELAGVYEQYF. The DNA for the CDR3 is TGTGCCAGCAGCCAAGAACTAGCGGGGGTCTACGAGCAGTACTTC.

This rearrangement joins TRBV6-1 to TRBJ2-3; 7 nucleotides align to TRBD2. CDR3 length equals 15 residues. J was trimmed by 1 base and V by 5 bases; bases with no gene match: 6. CDR1 is MNHNS, CDR2 SASEGT, per germline. CDR3 coding DNA: TGTGCCAGCAGTTCTTGGGGAGGGGGCACAGATACGCAGTATTTT. Its protein product is CASSSWGGGTDTQYF.

The chain links TRBV4-1 to TRBJ2-3; 7 nucleotides line up with TRBD1. V shed 1 base, J shed 2 bases, and the junction held 3 bases outside the gene matches. This CDR3 region has 15 residues. The germline V gene encodes CDR1 MGHRA and CDR2 YSYEKL. CDR3 sequence reads: CASSQGQGYTDTQYF. In DNA, the CDR3 is TGCGCCAGCAGCCAAGGACAGGGATACACAGATACGCAGTATTTT.

The J gene is TRBJ1-2, the V gene TRBV30; D perhaps matches TRBD1 (5 bases). Germline V gene data show CDR1 as GTSNPN and CDR2 as SVGIG (reference sequence). CDR3 length equals 15 residues. The V gene lost 0 bases and the J gene lost 1 base, with 12 bases spanning the gap. The CDR3 DNA follows: TGTGCCTGGAGTGTTAAAGGCAGGGATAACTATGGCTACACCTTC. Encoded protein: CAWSVKGRDNYGYTF.

The chain combines TRBV7-8 with TRBJ2-1, with D possibly being TRBD1 (6 bases). In germline, CDR1 is SGHVS, CDR2 FQNEAQ. Trimming took 5 bases from V and 6 from J, leaving 11 bases between them. This CDR3 comprises 13 residues. The CDR3 here is CASSLGQINEQFF. For the CDR3, the DNA is TGTGCCAGCAGCCTTGGACAGATCAATGAGCAGTTCTTC. The variable domain in full, completed from reference TRBV7-8 and TRBJ2-1, reads GAGVSQSPRYKVAKRGQDVALRCDPISGHVSLFWYQQALGQGPEFLTYFQNEAQLDKSGLPSDRFFAERPEGSVSTLKIQRTQQEDSAVYLCASSLGQINEQFFGPGTRLTVL.

The chain uses TRBV19 and TRBJ2-7; 10 bases agree with TRBD1. Per the germline V gene, CDR1 is LNHDA and CDR2 is SQIVND (reference sequence). Unmatched junction bases numbered 7, after V lost 7 bases and J lost 7 bases. CDR3 length: 13 residues. The DNA of the CDR3 is TGTGCCAGTACAGGGACAGGGGCTAGGGAGCAGTACTTC. This gives the protein CASTGTGAREQYF.

The chain combines TRBV28 with TRBJ2-7; D is perhaps TRBD2 (5 bases). CDR3 length: 12 residues. Germline V gives CDR1 MDHEN, CDR2 SYDVKM. The V gene lost 6 bases and the J gene lost 3 bases, with 9 bases spanning the gap. CDR3 in amino acids: CASSQDFYEQYF. The CDR3, as DNA: TGTGCCAGCAGCCAGGACTTCTACGAGCAGTACTTC. Complete variable domain (other parts from reference TRBV28 and TRBJ2-7): DVKVTQSSRYLVKRTGEKVFLECVQDMDHENMFWYRQDPGLGLRLIYFSYDVKMKEKGDIPEGYSVSREKKERFSLILESASTNQTSMYLCASSQDFYEQYFGPGTRLTVT.

The genes are TRBV5-3 and TRBJ2-7, with 11 bases aligning to TRBD2. TRBV5-3 is reported as an ORF; its role is uncertain. The CDR3 extends over 18 amino acids. Trimming at V came to 2 bases and at J to 3 bases, leaving 13 bases not matched to a gene. The chain's CDR3 is CARSFMTSGAPFFYEQYF. The CDR3 coding sequence is TGTGCCAGAAGCTTTATGACTAGCGGGGCTCCTTTTTTCTACGAGCAGTACTTC.

The chain joins TRBV28 to TRBJ2-2; TRBD2 might be the D (6 bases). Germline CDR1 reads MDHEN; CDR2 reads SYDVKM. The CDR3 runs 14 residues. V was shortened by 6 bases and J by 2 bases, with 10 bases between the two germline ends. CDR3 residues: CASSLGLNTGELFF. The CDR3 bases are TGTGCCAGCAGCCTGGGACTCAACACCGGGGAGCTGTTTTTT.

The chain recombines TRBV4-3 with TRBJ1-1, with TRBD1 as a possible D gene (5 bases). Trimming removed 4 bases from V and 1 base from J, with 13 bases in between. CDR3 length equals 15 residues. Germline loops: CDR1 LGHNA, CDR2 YSLEER. As DNA, the CDR3 is TGCGCCAGCAGCCCATCGCCTCAGGGGAACACTGAAGCTTTCTTT. This translates into CASSPSPQGNTEAFF.